This T cell receptor beta chain was profiled in a study of T-cell reconstitution after alpha-beta-depleted transplantation in children. Unique molecular identifiers were built into the TCRbeta library. TCRdb reprocessed the PCR reads via MiXCR and lists one record per CDR3 protein. This sample has about 110,000 distinct CDR3 sequences, with about 6.4% found just once. This clonotype was seen many times. Its cognate antigen is unknown. Notes on the study in general: Where some patients showed high TCRbeta diversity at day 60, it came from recipient T cells and thymic progenitors that had survived. Two months or so post-transplant, alpha-beta T cells reportedly derived from several hundred expanded graft clones. The main origin of T-cell counts and diversity one year after transplant was newly produced T cells.

This CDR3 has 15 amino acids. V shed 0 bases and J shed 5 bases, with 14 bases lying between them. The V gene's germline CDR1 is SGHRS and CDR2 YFSETQ. The rearrangement joins TRBV5-1 to TRBJ2-5, with D unclear. This sequence originates from a male patient between 2 and 10 years old who had a stem cell transplant for acute lymphoblastic leukemia, so the T cells may come from the graft donor. Specimen: PBMCs, mostly from graft donor cells, collected 360 days after TCRalphabeta/CD19-depleted stem cell transplant. The CDR3 sequence: CASSLGRQTRETQYF. CDR3 coding DNA: TGCGCCAGCAGCTTGGGACGTCAAACCAGGGAGACCCAGTACTTC. The complete variable domain, with remaining parts taken from reference TRBV5-1 and TRBJ2-5, reads KAGVTQTPRYLIKTRGQQVTLSCSPISGHRSVSWYQQTPGQGLQFLFEYFSETQRNKGNFPGRFSGRQFSNSRSEMNVSTLELGDSALYLCASSLGRQTRETQYFGPGTRLLVL.